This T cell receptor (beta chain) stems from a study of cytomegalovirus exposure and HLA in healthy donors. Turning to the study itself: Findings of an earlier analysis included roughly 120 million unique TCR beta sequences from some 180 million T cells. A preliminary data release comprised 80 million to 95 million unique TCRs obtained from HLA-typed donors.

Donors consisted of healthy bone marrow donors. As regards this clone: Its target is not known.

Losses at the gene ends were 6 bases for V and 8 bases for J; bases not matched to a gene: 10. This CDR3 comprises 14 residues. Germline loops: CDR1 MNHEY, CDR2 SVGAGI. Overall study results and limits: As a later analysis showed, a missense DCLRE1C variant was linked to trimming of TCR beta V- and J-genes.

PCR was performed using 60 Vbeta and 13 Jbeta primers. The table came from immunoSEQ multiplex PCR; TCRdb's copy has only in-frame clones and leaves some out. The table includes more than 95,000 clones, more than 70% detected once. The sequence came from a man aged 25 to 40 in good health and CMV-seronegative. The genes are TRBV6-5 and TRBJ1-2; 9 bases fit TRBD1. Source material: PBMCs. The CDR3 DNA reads TGTGCCAGCAGAAGGGAGGGACAGGGTAGAGGCTACACCTTC. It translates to CASRREGQGRGYTF.